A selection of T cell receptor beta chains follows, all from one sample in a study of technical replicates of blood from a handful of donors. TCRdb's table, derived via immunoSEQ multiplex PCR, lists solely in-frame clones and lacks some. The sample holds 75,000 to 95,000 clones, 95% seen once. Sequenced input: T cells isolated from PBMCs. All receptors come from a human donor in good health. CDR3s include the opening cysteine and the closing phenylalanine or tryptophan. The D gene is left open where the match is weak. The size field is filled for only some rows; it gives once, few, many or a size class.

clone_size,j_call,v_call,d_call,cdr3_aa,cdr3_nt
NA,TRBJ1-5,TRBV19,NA,CASSPRTQRDSNQPQHF,TGTGCCAGTAGTCCCCGGACACAGCGGGATAGCAATCAGCCCCAGCATTTT
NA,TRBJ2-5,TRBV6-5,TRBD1,CASRGQGTETQYF,TGTGCCAGCAGAGGACAGGGTACGGAGACCCAGTACTTC
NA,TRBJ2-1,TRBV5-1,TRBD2,CASSGTSGTHNEQFF,TGCGCCAGCAGCGGGACTAGTGGTACGCACAATGAGCAGTTCTTC
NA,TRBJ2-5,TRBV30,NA,CAWSKRGGNKETQYF,TGTGCCTGGAGTAAGAGGGGGGGAAACAAAGAGACCCAGTACTTC
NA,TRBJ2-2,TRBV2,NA,CASSLNTGELFF,TGTGCCAGCAGTCTGAACACCGGGGAGCTGTTTTTT
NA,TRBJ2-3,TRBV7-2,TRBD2,CASSLALAGRTSTDTQYF,TGTGCCAGCAGCTTAGCTCTAGCGGGACGGACTAGCACAGATACGCAGTATTTT
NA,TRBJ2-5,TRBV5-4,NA,CASSFGAGTGETQYF,TGTGCCAGCAGCTTTGGTGCGGGTACGGGGGAGACCCAGTACTTC
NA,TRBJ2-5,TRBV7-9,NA,CASMSYNQETQYF,TGTGCCAGCATGTCTTACAACCAGGAGACCCAGTACTTC
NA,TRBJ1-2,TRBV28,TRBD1,CASSIRGPRGGYTF,TGTGCCAGCAGTATAAGGGGGCCCCGGGGTGGCTACACCTTC
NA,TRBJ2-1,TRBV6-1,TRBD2,CASTKGGLRRDEQFF,TGTGCCAGCACCAAGGGAGGGCTGCGGAGGGATGAGCAGTTCTTC
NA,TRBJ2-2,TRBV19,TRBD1,CASSRQGETGELFF,TGTGCCAGTAGTAGGCAGGGGGAGACCGGGGAGCTGTTTTTT
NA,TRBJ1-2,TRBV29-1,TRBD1,CSVGIAAGQGGDYGYTF,TGCAGCGTTGGGATTGCGGCGGGACAGGGGGGGGACTATGGCTACACCTTC
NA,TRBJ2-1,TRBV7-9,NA,CASSLVVTGYNEQFF,TGTGCCAGCAGCTTAGTTGTCACAGGCTACAATGAGCAGTTCTTC
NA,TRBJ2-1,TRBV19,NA,CASSPGGLYNEQFF,TGTGCCAGTAGTCCCGGGGGATTATACAATGAGCAGTTCTTC
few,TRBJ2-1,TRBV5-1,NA,CASSLFPQPNEQFF,TGCGCCAGCAGCTTGTTCCCACAACCGAATGAGCAGTTCTTC
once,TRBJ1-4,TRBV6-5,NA,CASSSGKEKLFF,TGTGCCAGCAGTTCGGGGAAAGAAAAACTGTTTTTT
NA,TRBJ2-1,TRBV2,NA,CASRVGTEHPYNEQFF,TGTGCCAGCAGGGTTGGCACGGAGCACCCCTACAATGAGCAGTTCTTC
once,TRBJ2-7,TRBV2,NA,CASTAKTEQYF,TGTGCCAGCACCGCTAAAACCGAGCAGTACTTC
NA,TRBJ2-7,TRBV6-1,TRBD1,CASSDATGWSPYEQYF,TGTGCCAGCAGTGACGCGACAGGGTGGTCCCCCTACGAGCAGTACTTC
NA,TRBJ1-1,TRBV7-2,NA,CASSPLRSTEAFF,TGTGCCAGCAGCCCCCTGAGGAGCACTGAAGCTTTCTTT
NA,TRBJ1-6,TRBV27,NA,CASRQGNSPLHF,TGTGCCAGCAGACAGGGCAATTCACCCCTCCACTTT
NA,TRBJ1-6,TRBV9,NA,CASSARQNNSPLHF,TGTGCCAGCAGCGCCCGACAGAATAATTCACCCCTCCACTTT
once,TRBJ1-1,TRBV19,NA,CASSIGLKGAEAFF,TGTGCCAGTAGTATCGGTCTAAAAGGGGCTGAAGCTTTCTTT
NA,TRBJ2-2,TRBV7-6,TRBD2,CASSPLADSTGELFF,TGTGCCAGCAGCCCTCTAGCGGACTCCACCGGGGAGCTGTTTTTT
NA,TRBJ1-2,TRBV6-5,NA,CASSYSSGQGSSYTF,TGTGCCAGCAGTTACTCGAGTGGGCAGGGTAGCAGCTACACCTTC
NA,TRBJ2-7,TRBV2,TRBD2,CASTLSGVPSYEQYF,TGTGCCAGCACCCTTAGCGGGGTCCCCTCCTACGAGCAGTACTTC
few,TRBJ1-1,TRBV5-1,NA,CASSTTNTEAFF,TGCGCCAGCAGTACCACTAACACTGAAGCTTTCTTT
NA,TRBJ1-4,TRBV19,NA,CASSTSTEENEKLFF,TGTGCCAGTAGTACGTCGACAGAGGAAAATGAAAAACTGTTTTTT
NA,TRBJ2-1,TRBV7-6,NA,CASSRSVYNEQFF,TGTGCCAGCAGCCGTAGCGTATACAATGAGCAGTTCTTC
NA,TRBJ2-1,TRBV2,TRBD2,CASSVAGGKWDEQFF,TGTGCCAGCAGTGTAGCGGGGGGAAAGTGGGATGAGCAGTTCTTC
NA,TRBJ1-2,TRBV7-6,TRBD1,CASSLDRGGGYTF,TGTGCCAGCAGCCTGGACAGGGGAGGTGGCTACACCTTC
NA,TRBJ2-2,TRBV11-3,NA,CASSPGRGTTTGELFF,TGTGCCAGCAGCCCAGGAAGGGGAACGACCACCGGGGAGCTGTTTTTT
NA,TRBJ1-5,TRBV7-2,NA,CASSFERRGAQHF,TGTGCCAGCAGCTTCGAGAGAAGGGGCGCCCAGCATTTT
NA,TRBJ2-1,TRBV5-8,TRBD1,CASSSGQGHSSYNEQFF,TGTGCCAGCAGTTCGGGACAGGGCCATAGCTCCTACAATGAGCAGTTCTTC
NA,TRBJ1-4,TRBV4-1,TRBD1,CASGTTGAGEKLFF,TGCGCCAGCGGAACGACAGGGGCTGGTGAAAAACTGTTTTTT
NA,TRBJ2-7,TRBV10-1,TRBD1,CASSESDRHSYEQYF,TGCGCCAGCAGTGAGTCGGACAGGCACTCCTACGAGCAGTACTTC
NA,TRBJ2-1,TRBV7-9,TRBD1,CASSSTDRDRRRNEQFF,TGTGCCAGCAGCTCAACCGACCGGGACAGGAGACGCAATGAGCAGTTCTTC
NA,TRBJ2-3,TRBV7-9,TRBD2,CASSLSPSGRTDTQYF,TGTGCCAGCAGCTTATCCCCCAGCGGGAGGACAGATACGCAGTATTTT
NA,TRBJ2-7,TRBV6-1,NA,CASSDPGGEQYF,TGTGCCAGCAGTGATCCCGGGGGCGAGCAGTACTTC
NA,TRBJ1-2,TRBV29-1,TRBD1,CSGGTGGYGYTF,TGCAGCGGGGGAACAGGGGGTTATGGCTACACCTTC
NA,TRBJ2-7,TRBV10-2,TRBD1,CASQPGTGPYEQYF,TGCGCCAGCCAGCCAGGGACAGGGCCGTACGAGCAGTACTTC
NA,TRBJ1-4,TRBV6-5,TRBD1,CASSYRTGTNEKLFF,TGTGCCAGCAGTTACCGGACAGGAACTAATGAAAAACTGTTTTTT
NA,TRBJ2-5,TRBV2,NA,CASSERGLVQETQYF,TGTGCCAGCAGTGAAAGGGGCCTGGTCCAAGAGACCCAGTACTTC
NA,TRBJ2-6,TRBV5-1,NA,CASSSVSGANVLTF,TGCGCCAGCAGCTCAGTGTCTGGGGCCAACGTCCTGACTTTC
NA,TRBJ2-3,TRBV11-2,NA,CASSLSPGDSGTDTQYF,TGTGCCAGCAGCTTGTCCCCCGGGGATTCGGGCACAGATACGCAGTATTTT
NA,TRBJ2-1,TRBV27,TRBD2,CASTRTSGYDEQFF,TGTGCCAGCACCCGGACTAGCGGCTACGATGAGCAGTTCTTC
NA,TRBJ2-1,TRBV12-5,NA,CASERIGSSYNEQFF,TGTGCTAGTGAGAGAATCGGTAGCTCCTACAATGAGCAGTTCTTC
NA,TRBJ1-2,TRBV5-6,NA,CASSLGGQSEIYGYTF,TGTGCCAGCAGCTTGGGAGGACAGTCTGAGATCTATGGCTACACCTTC
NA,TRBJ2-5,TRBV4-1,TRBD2,CASSQRWEQAGAQETQYF,TGCGCCAGCAGCCAGAGGTGGGAACAAGCGGGGGCCCAAGAGACCCAGTACTTC
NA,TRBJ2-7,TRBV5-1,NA,CASSPQGRVGTGEQYF,TGCGCCAGCAGCCCTCAAGGGCGGGTAGGTACTGGCGAGCAGTACTTC
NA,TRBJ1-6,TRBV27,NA,CASRLGGGNSPLHF,TGTGCCAGCAGGCTTGGGGGAGGCAATTCACCCCTCCACTTT
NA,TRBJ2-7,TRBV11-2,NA,CASSSIDSLHEQYF,TGTGCCAGCAGCTCCATCGACAGTCTACACGAGCAGTACTTC
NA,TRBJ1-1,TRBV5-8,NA,CASRPRSGETEAFF,TGTGCCAGCAGACCGCGATCAGGGGAAACTGAAGCTTTCTTT
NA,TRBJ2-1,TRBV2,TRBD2,CASSDATSGSRNTQFF,TGTGCCAGCAGTGATGCGACTAGCGGGAGTCGTAACACACAGTTCTTC